This T cell receptor beta chain comes out of a study of T cell changes during pregnancy in multiple sclerosis. This clone was detected once. The V end was cut by 5 bases, the J end by 4 bases, with 17 bases between. Germline V gene data show CDR1 as SEHNR and CDR2 as FQNEAQ (reference sequence). This CDR3 has 15 amino acids. Assay: immunoSEQ multiplex PCR; the TCRdb copy retains only in-frame clones and omits some. The table records 35,000 to 40,000 clones, 92% of them present only once. The receptor comes from a female donor with multiple sclerosis, enrolled in a pregnancy study. This chain joins TRBV7-9 and TRBJ2-5; D possibly corresponds to TRBD1 (6 bases). The specimen comprised CD8+ T cells from peripheral blood mononuclear cells, sampled in the third trimester of pregnancy. DNA for the CDR3: TGTGCCAGCAGCACGTCAAGGACAGAGCGAGAGACCCAGTACTTC. Residues: CASSTSRTERETQYF.